The 32 T cell receptor beta chains listed next were all sequenced from one sample in a study of blood T cells in healthy people across ages (dated by TCRdb to about 2015). Library construction relied on 5' RACE. The data were produced on an Illumina HiSeq 2500. A second 7 to 11 cycle PCR used a sample-barcoded 5' primer and a J-beta primer mix. TCRdb applied fastp at Q25 and MiXCR to the public reads, then kept only in-frame beta chains. Every distinct CDR3 protein forms one entry, paired with its most common genes and DNA. This sample holds around 1,000,000 distinct CDR3 sequences; almost 25% were observed only once. The top ten clonotypes cover 0.65% to 0.95% of the sample. The sample was also linked to a second study, of T cells of mothers and their children.

Source material: blood. These receptors were taken from a girl aged 2-10 years in good health.

This clonotype was observed once. An end of the junction differs from the germline gene, which may be a read error. CDR3 sequence reads: CASAWRAGPDPNYEQYF. The CDR3 DNA is TGTGCTAGCGCGTGGCGAGCGGGGCCAGACCCAAACTACGAGCAATACTTC. The chain combines TRBV12-5 with TRBJ2-1; 7 positions agree with TRBD2. CDR3 length: 17 amino acids. Germline assignment: CDR1 LGHNT and CDR2 FRNRAP. Using reference TRBV12-5 and TRBJ2-1 for the parts outside the CDR3, the full variable domain is DARVTQTPRHKVTEMGQEVTMRCQPILGHNTVFWYRQTMMQGLELLAYFRNRAPLDDSGMPKDRFSAEMPDATLATLKIQPSEPRDSAVYFCASAWRAGPDPNYEQYFGPGTRLTVL.

The rearrangement links TRBV3-1 to TRBJ2-6; no firm D call. Germline V gene lookup returns CDR1 LGHDT and CDR2 YNNKEL (reference sequence). The ends were cut back, 8 bases at V and 1 base at J, with 6 bases in the middle. The CDR3 is 13 residues long. The CDR3 DNA reads as TGTGCCAGCGCAGGATCTGGGGCCAACGTCCTGACTTTC. Translated, it gives CASAGSGANVLTF.

V and J are TRBV7-3 and TRBJ2-2, with D possibly TRBD2 on 7 matching bases. Germline loops: CDR1 SGHTA, CDR2 FQGTGA. V lost 0 bases and J 2 bases, leaving 10 bases between the germline ends. This CDR3 spans 16 amino acids. The CDR3 bases are TGTGCCAGCAGCTTAACGGGAGGGGGAAACACCGGGGAGCTGTTTTTT. Protein product: CASSLTGGGNTGELFF.

This clonotype turned up a few times. The chain recombines TRBV9 with TRBJ2-7, with D possibly TRBD1 on 6 matching bases. V gave up 0 bases and J gave up 3 bases, with 10 bases separating them. Per germline, CDR1 SGDLS and CDR2 YYNGEE. The CDR3 spans 14 residues. CDR3 protein: CASSVGEGGYEQYF. CDR3 in DNA: TGTGCCAGCAGCGTAGGGGAAGGGGGCTACGAGCAGTACTTC.

This clonotype was found a few times. The V call is TRBV13, the J call TRBJ2-5; D is uncertain. The J call may be faulty, since TRBJ2-7 better matches the DNA end. Germline lookup yields CDR1 PRHDT and CDR2 FYEKMQ (reference sequence). The CDR3 consists of 12 residues. The CDR3 DNA reads as TGTGCCAGCAGCTCCCGTTCACGCGAGCAGTACTTC. The encoded protein is CASSSRSREQYF.

This clonotype showed up just a few times. This sequence joins TRBV27 and TRBJ2-7; D gene unclear. The germline gives CDR1 MNHEY, CDR2 SMNVEV (reference sequence). V dropped 3 bases and J dropped 3 bases, with 15 bases sitting between them. This CDR3 comprises 15 residues. CDR3 bases: TGTGCCAGCAGTTTCGGAGCTCCCCGCTTCTACGAGCAGTACTTC. Protein sequence: CASSFGAPRFYEQYF.

This clonotype was observed a handful of times. The rearrangement uses TRBV20-1 and TRBJ1-4; D not certain. Trimming took 2 bases from V and 8 from J, leaving 15 bases between them. In germline, CDR1 is DFQATT, CDR2 SNEGSKA (reference sequence). The CDR3 spans 14 residues. This chain's CDR3 is CSARSLGHEEKLFF. The CDR3 nucleotides are TGCAGTGCTAGATCGCTCGGGCACGAAGAAAAACTGTTTTTT.

This clonotype was seen a single time. The chain joins TRBV20-1 to TRBJ2-3; 14 bases are a match to TRBD2. The CDR3 runs 19 residues. With V trimmed by 1 base and J by 3 bases, 12 bases remained unmatched. The germline V gene encodes CDR1 DFQATT and CDR2 SNEGSKA (reference sequence). In nucleotides, the CDR3 is TGCAGTGCTAGAGGCCGACTAGCGGGAGGGGCCTCGGAGACAGATACGCAGTATTTT. Translating it yields CSARGRLAGGASETDTQYF.

V usage is TRBV15 and J usage is TRBJ2-2; D possibly corresponds to TRBD1 (6 bases). Trimming stripped 5 bases from V and 2 bases from J, with 15 bases between. Germline V gene lookup returns CDR1 LNHNV and CDR2 YYDKDF (reference sequence). The CDR3 contains 16 residues. Written as DNA, the CDR3 is TGTGCCACCAGCGGCCCGACAGGTTACAACACCGGGGAGCTGTTTTTT. It is translated as CATSGPTGYNTGELFF.

The table lists this clonotype with a few counts. The chain couples TRBV4-1 to TRBJ2-1; 9 nucleotides match TRBD2. Germline lookup yields CDR1 MGHRA and CDR2 YSYEKL. The CDR3 runs 15 residues. The V gene end was trimmed by 1 base and the J gene end by 7 bases; junction bases not matched to a gene: 5. CDR3 coding DNA: TGCGCCAGCAGCCAAGTTGCGACTAGCGGTAATGAGCAGTTCTTC. Translating gives CASSQVATSGNEQFF.

This clonotype has only a few counts. The chain is built from TRBV19 and TRBJ2-5, with TRBD2 as a possible D gene (5 bases). The CDR3 is 13 residues long. Germline values: CDR1 LNHDA, CDR2 SQIVND (reference sequence). V lost 7 bases, J lost 5 bases, and 14 bases lay in between. The CDR3: CASTEGRRETQYF. CDR3 sequence (DNA): TGTGCCAGTACAGAGGGAAGAAGGGAGACCCAGTACTTC.

This clonotype was recorded a few times. The chain carries TRBV10-3 and TRBJ2-1, with TRBD2 matching over 10 bases. Germline V gene data show CDR1 as ENHRY and CDR2 as SYGVKD. CDR3 length: 17 amino acids. Trimming removed 2 bases from V and 7 bases from J; junction bases left unmatched: 11. In nucleotides, the CDR3 is TGTGCCATCAGTGAGCTTCTAGCGGGAGCCAGCAAGAATGAGCAGTTCTTC. It translates to CAISELLAGASKNEQFF.

V usage is TRBV12-5 and J usage is TRBJ2-1; a weak D match, TRBD2 (5 bases). The CDR3 covers 15 residues. Trimming pared 3 bases from V and 2 bases from J, leaving 11 bases between. The germline CDR1 and CDR2 sequences are LGHNT and FRNRAP. CDR3 in DNA: TGTGCTAGTGGTTTATCGGTGAGGGCCTACAATGAGCAGTTCTTC. This gives the protein CASGLSVRAYNEQFF.

CDR3 protein: CASSQDLMGWNEQYF. The CDR3 DNA follows: TGCGCCAGCAGCCAAGATCTAATGGGGTGGAACGAGCAGTACTTC. The chain uses TRBV4-3 and TRBJ2-7; D is ambiguous. Trimming removed 0 bases at V and 5 bases at J, with 14 bases between. Looked up from germline, CDR1 is LGHNA and CDR2 is YSLEER. This CDR3 spans 15 amino acids.

The DNA for the CDR3 is TGTGCCACCCGGACTCGAGACCAAGAGACCCAGTACTTC. It yields the protein CATRTRDQETQYF. This chain uses TRBV11-1 with TRBJ2-5; TRBD2 is a possible D gene (5 bases). This CDR3 contains 13 residues. In germline, CDR1 is SGHAT, CDR2 FQDESV (reference sequence). V was pared by 10 bases and J by 0 bases, with 12 bases between.

The chain couples TRBV29-1 to TRBJ2-5, with 7 bases that match TRBD2. The junction had 4 bases not matched to a gene; V was cut back by 3 bases and J by 3 bases. CDR3 size: 13 residues. Germline values: CDR1 SQVTM, CDR2 ANQGSEA. The CDR3 DNA reads TGCAGCGTTGATGGGGGGGGAGAAGAGACCCAGTACTTC. This sequence encodes CSVDGGGEETQYF.

This clonotype turned up a few times. J is TRBJ2-2 and V is TRBV29-1; the D gene could be TRBD1 or TRBD2 (6 bases each). Germline-derived CDR1 and CDR2 are SQVTM and ANQGSEA. Trimming took 5 bases from V and 1 from J, leaving 8 bases between them. CDR3 length: 13 residues. CDR3 nucleotide sequence: TGCAGCGTTAGGGGGGAGAACACCGGGGAGCTGTTTTTT. Protein product: CSVRGENTGELFF.

This clonotype has more than one count but fewer than ten. The CDR3 here is CASSWIGTAGNTIYF. For the CDR3, the DNA is TGTGCCAGCAGTTGGATCGGGACAGCTGGAAACACCATATATTTT. The chain has TRBV6-1 and TRBJ1-3, with 7 bases that match TRBD1. Germline CDR1 MNHNS, CDR2 SASEGT. The CDR3 is 15 amino acids. The trim removed 5 bases at V and 2 bases at J, leaving 6 bases unmatched.

As for this clonotype: Germline is not matched at one junction end, which may reflect a read error. The chain is built from TRBV4-1 and TRBJ1-5; a possible D gene is TRBD1 (5 bases). The CDR3 consists of 14 residues. Germline CDR1 and CDR2: MGHRA and YSYEKL. CDR3 region: CASSQGRGNQPQHF. The CDR3 DNA reads TGTGCCAGCAGCCAAGGGAGGGGAAATCAGCCCCAGCATTTT.

This chain uses TRBV19 with TRBJ1-2; D gene ambiguous. There are 17 residues in the CDR3. Trimming left V 9 bases short and J 2 bases short, with 25 bases between. Germline V CDR1 and CDR2: LNHDA, SQIVND (reference sequence). Here the CDR3 reads CASRRADRGELNYGYTF. The CDR3 DNA reads as TGTGCCAGCAGACGCGCGGACCGGGGAGAACTAAACTATGGCTACACCTTC.

This chain uses TRBV6-5 with TRBJ2-5, with D tentatively TRBD1 or TRBD2 (5 bases each). The J call is uncertain, as TRBJ2-1 better fits the DNA end. The CDR3 is 12 amino acids. CDR1 and CDR2 (germline): MNHEY, SVGAGI. The CDR3, as DNA: TGTGCCAGCAGTTACTTCGGGGCTGAGCAGTTCTTC. This sequence encodes CASSYFGAEQFF.

This clonotype has only a few counts. This sequence joins TRBV7-6 and TRBJ2-7; TRBD2 might be the D (5 bases). V lost 5 bases, J lost 3 bases, and 14 bases lay in between. The CDR3 spans 14 residues. Germline-derived CDR1 and CDR2 are SGHVS and FNYEAQ. CDR3 nucleotide sequence: TGTGCCAGCAGCCGAGACGACGGGATCTACGAGCAGTACTTC. The encoded protein is CASSRDDGIYEQYF.

This clonotype turned up a few times. The rearrangement uses TRBV12-3 or TRBV12-4 and TRBJ2-1; D is perhaps TRBD2 (7 bases). Deletions cut 6 bases from V and 3 bases from J, with 18 bases between. The length of the CDR3 is 16 residues. This CDR3 reads CASRRDRGALYNEQFF. The CDR3 DNA is TGTGCCAGCAGACGAGACCGGGGGGCTCTCTACAATGAGCAGTTCTTC.

This clonotype was detected only a few times. V is TRBV7-9 and J is TRBJ2-5; D gene unclear. CDR3 length equals 12 residues. Germline CDR1 SEHNR, CDR2 FQNEAQ (reference sequence). V lost 5 bases and J 5 bases, leaving 9 bases between the germline ends. The DNA for the CDR3 is TGTGCCAGCAGCGCCGAGTGGGAGACCCAGTACTTC. It yields the protein CASSAEWETQYF.

In this sample, this clonotype turned up many times. Germline is not matched at one junction end, which may reflect a read error. This chain joins TRBV5-1 and TRBJ2-1; D is unresolved. The germline V gene has CDR1 SGHRS and CDR2 YFSETQ. The CDR3 consists of 13 residues. Written as DNA, the CDR3 is TGTGCCAGCAGCTTGGCCGGGCGGAATGAGCAGTTCTTC. Amino acid sequence: CASSLAGRNEQFF.

The chain couples TRBV29-1 to TRBJ2-2; 7 positions match TRBD2. Germline V gene lookup returns CDR1 SQVTM and CDR2 ANQGSEA. With 5 bases clipped from V and 3 bases from J, the junction kept 0 bases outside the gene matches. The CDR3 has 12 amino acids. CDR3 nucleotides: TGCAGCGTTAGCGGGGACACCGGGGAGCTGTTTTTT. Protein sequence: CSVSGDTGELFF.

This clonotype was picked up a small number of times. V and J are TRBV9 and TRBJ1-2; D unclear. Germline values: CDR1 SGDLS, CDR2 YYNGEE. The V end was cut by 0 bases, the J end by 6 bases, with 9 bases between. There are 13 residues in the CDR3. CDR3 nucleotide sequence: TGTGCCAGCAGCGTAGTAGGTGGAGATGGCTACACCTTC. Translated, it gives CASSVVGGDGYTF. Full variable domain (outside the CDR3, taken from reference TRBV9 and TRBJ1-2): DSGVTQTPKHLITATGQRVTLRCSPRSGDLSVYWYQQSLDQGLQFLIQYYNGEERAKGNILERFSAQQFPDLHSELNLSSLELGDSALYFCASSVVGGDGYTFGSGTRLTVV.

This chain connects TRBV4-3 to TRBJ1-1, with D tentatively TRBD1 (5 bases). The V gene lost 5 bases and the J gene lost 1 base, with 14 bases spanning the gap. CDR1 LGHNA and CDR2 YSLEER come from the germline V gene. The CDR3 runs 15 residues. The CDR3 spells CASSINRDPNTEAFF. CDR3 nucleotide sequence: TGCGCCAGCAGCATTAACCGGGACCCGAACACTGAAGCTTTCTTT.

The J gene is TRBJ2-3, the V gene TRBV4-2, with 7 bases identical to TRBD2. The germline CDR1 and CDR2 sequences are LGHNA and YNFKEQ. Losses at the gene ends were 3 bases for V and 2 bases for J; bases not matched to a gene: 8. The CDR3 spans 16 residues. In DNA form, the CDR3 reads TGTGCCAGCAGCCAGCCACTAGCGATTAACACAGATACGCAGTATTTT. Its translation is CASSQPLAINTDTQYF.

This clonotype was recorded a few times. The J gene is TRBJ2-5, the V gene TRBV7-6; TRBD2 aligns across 10 bases. The V and J ends lost 4 bases and 3 bases, in that order; junction bases with no gene match: 8. CDR3 length: 16 residues. Germline CDR1 SGHVS, CDR2 FNYEAQ. CDR3 sequence (DNA): TGTGCCAGCAGCTCATTTCTAGCGGGGGATAAAGAGACCCAGTACTTC. Its translation: CASSSFLAGDKETQYF.

This clonotype was recorded a few times. The chain carries TRBV11-1 and TRBJ2-1; 9 bases agree with TRBD1. Looked up from germline, CDR1 is SGHAT and CDR2 is FQDESV (reference sequence). The trim removed 5 bases at V and 8 bases at J, leaving 13 bases unmatched. The CDR3 is 16 residues long. CDR3 DNA sequence: TGTGCCAGCAGCGGCAGCCGGGACAGGGAATCAGATGAGCAGTTCTTC. The encoded protein is CASSGSRDRESDEQFF.

J is TRBJ2-5 and V is TRBV7-9; the match to TRBD2 covers 8 bases. The DNA end is a closer match to TRBJ2-1, so the J assignment may be wrong. The CDR3 spans 16 residues. Germline V gene lookup returns CDR1 SEHNR and CDR2 FQNEAQ (reference sequence). The CDR3: CASSFSTGGPGNEQFF. The CDR3 DNA sequence: TGTGCCAGCAGCTTCTCCACGGGAGGGCCGGGCAATGAGCAGTTCTTC.